The 6 T cell receptor beta chains listed next were all sequenced from one sample in a study of cytomegalovirus exposure and HLA in healthy donors. Only in-frame clones appear in the TCRdb table, and some are missing; sequencing was by immunoSEQ multiplex PCR. The top ten hold over 0.7% of the sample, which has fewer than 300,000 clones, 88% seen once. Material for sequencing was PBMCs. These receptors were obtained from a woman aged 18-29 years in good health and CMV-seronegative.

The V gene is TRBV7-8, the J gene TRBJ2-7; 9 nucleotides agree with TRBD1. J lost 1 base, V lost 0 bases, and 10 bases had no gene match. The CDR3 is 18 residues long. The germline V gene encodes CDR1 SGHVS and CDR2 FQNEAQ. CDR3: CASSLAKIGQGKSYEQYF. The CDR3 DNA reads TGTGCCAGCAGCTTAGCGAAGATTGGACAGGGGAAATCCTACGAGCAGTACTTC.

This clone was seen a few times. The chain combines TRBV19 with TRBJ1-2; unclear D gene. Germline loops: CDR1 LNHDA, CDR2 SQIVND (reference sequence). This CDR3 contains 13 residues. Trimming removed 10 bases from V and 2 bases from J, with 14 bases in between. DNA for the CDR3: TGTGCCATCCGCCGCGGGTCCAACTATGGCTACACCTTC. Its protein product is CAIRRGSNYGYTF.

This sequence joins TRBV19 and TRBJ1-5; TRBD1 might be the D (6 bases). The germline V and J ends were trimmed by 2 bases and 3 bases, with 17 bases remaining between them. The germline V gene has CDR1 LNHDA and CDR2 SQIVND (reference sequence). This CDR3 spans 17 amino acids. Here the CDR3 reads CASSIQLVGHINQPQHF. The CDR3 nucleotides are TGTGCCAGTAGTATACAGTTGGTGGGACACATCAATCAGCCCCAGCATTTT.

This rearrangement joins TRBV6-1 to TRBJ1-3; no firm D call. CDR1 is MNHNS, CDR2 SASEGT, per germline. The CDR3 runs to 14 residues. Between the trimmed V and J ends, which lost 7 bases and 1 base, there was a span of 11 bases. The CDR3 DNA reads TGTGCCAGCACTCCCCAAGCATCTGGAAACACCATATATTTT. Its translation: CASTPQASGNTIYF.

This rearrangement joins TRBV9 to TRBJ2-3, with TRBD1 as a possible D gene (5 bases). Germline CDR1 SGDLS, CDR2 YYNGEE. Trimming pared 2 bases from V and 6 bases from J, leaving 10 bases between. The CDR3 is made up of 13 amino acids. CDR3 DNA: TGTGCCAGCAGCGTGCAGGGTGCGGATACGCAGTATTTT. This encodes CASSVQGADTQYF.

The chain employs TRBV27 and TRBJ2-1; 10 bases agree with TRBD1. Germline V lookup: CDR1 MNHEY, CDR2 SMNVEV (reference sequence). This CDR3 contains 15 residues. The V segment lost 4 bases and the J segment 8 bases; nucleotides outside the gene matches: 8. The CDR3 DNA is TGTGCCAGCAGTTCTCGACAGGGGGCGCTTCATGAGCAGTTCTTC. This gives the protein CASSSRQGALHEQFF.